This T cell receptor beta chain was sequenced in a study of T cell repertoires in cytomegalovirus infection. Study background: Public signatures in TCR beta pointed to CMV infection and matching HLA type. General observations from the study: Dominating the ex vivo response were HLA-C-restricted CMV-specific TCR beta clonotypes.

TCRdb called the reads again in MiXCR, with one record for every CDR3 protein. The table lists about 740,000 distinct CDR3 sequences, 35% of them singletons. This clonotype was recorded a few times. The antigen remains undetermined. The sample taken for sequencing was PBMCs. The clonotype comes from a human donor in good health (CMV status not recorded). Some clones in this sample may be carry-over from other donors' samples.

The CDR3 loop is CASSAGQGYEQYF. The CDR3 coding sequence is TGTGCCAGTAGTGCGGGACAGGGCTACGAGCAGTACTTC. The rearrangement links TRBV19 to TRBJ2-7; 9 bases map to TRBD1. V lost 5 bases and J lost 3; bases outside the gene matches: 2. Germline-derived CDR1 and CDR2 are LNHDA and SQIVND (reference sequence). The length of the CDR3 is 13 residues.